This record covers a single T cell receptor beta chain. CDR3 length equals 16 residues. V gave up 0 bases and J gave up 0 bases; unmatched junction bases: 3. CDR1 is MNHEY, CDR2 SMNVEV, per germline (reference sequence). The data derive from a study of blood T cell repertoires in COVID-19. Study background: The samples span acute and convalescent COVID-19 from the United States, Italy and Spain.

The repertoire was sequenced with immunoSEQ multiplex PCR; TCRdb's copy has only in-frame clones and lacks some. The data hold approximately 30,000 clones, with 91% observed a single time. The sequencing input was peripheral blood. This receptor was identified in a human donor in a cohort sampled during active COVID-19. The chain couples TRBV27 to TRBJ2-3; 7 bases align to TRBD2. CDR3 bases: TGTGCCAGCAGTTTATCACTAGCGACCAGCACAGATACGCAGTATTTT. The encoded protein is CASSLSLATSTDTQYF.